These 9 T cell receptor beta chains came from one sample sequenced in a study of T-cell reconstitution after alpha-beta-depleted transplantation in children. As it was prepared, the TCRbeta library received unique molecular identifiers. Each CDR3 protein gets one entry after TCRdb re-called the PCR reads with MiXCR. Here the sample spans about 690,000 distinct CDR3 sequences, roughly 17% being singletons. This sample comprised PBMCs from the stem cell graft donor, obtained from the stem cell graft. Receptor source: a human donor who donated a stem cell graft to a child with acute myeloid leukemia.

The chain joins TRBV6-4 to TRBJ2-7; TRBD2 matches at 7 bases. CDR1 MRHNA and CDR2 SNTAGT come from the germline V gene. Losses at the gene ends were 5 bases for V and 0 bases for J; bases not matched to a gene: 10. This CDR3 has 16 amino acids. As DNA, the CDR3 is TGTGCCAGCAGTCTGGGCCGGGGGGAATTCTCCTACGAGCAGTACGTC. Translated: CASSLGRGEFSYEQYV.

This clonotype has only a few counts. This sequence joins TRBV5-1 and TRBJ1-2; D not certain. CDR1 SGHRS and CDR2 YFSETQ come from the germline V gene. V lost 2 bases and J 4 bases, leaving 12 bases between the germline ends. This CDR3 spans 14 amino acids. This chain's CDR3 is CASSFAQDSYGYTF. CDR3 sequence (DNA): TGCGCCAGCAGCTTTGCGCAGGACTCCTATGGCTACACCTTC.

This clonotype was detected only a few times. The chain uses TRBV7-2 and TRBJ2-3; D ambiguous. Germline V gives CDR1 SGHTA, CDR2 FQGNSA. This CDR3 has 15 residues. V was shortened by 2 bases and J by 6 bases, with 15 bases between the two germline ends. This CDR3 is CASSLTVLLRDTQYF. The CDR3 DNA sequence: TGTGCCAGCAGCTTAACGGTCCTCCTCCGGGATACGCAGTATTTT.

This clonotype appeared many times. This rearrangement joins TRBV29-1 to TRBJ2-1; TRBD2 aligns across 7 bases. CDR3 length: 13 residues. Trimming took 3 bases from V and 8 from J; bases not matched to a gene: 7. The germline CDR1 and CDR2 sequences are SQVTM and ANQGSEA. The DNA for the CDR3 is TGCAGCGTTGAGGGACGGGGGGTGGATGAGCAGTTCTTC. Protein sequence: CSVEGRGVDEQFF.

Many counts were recorded for this clonotype. The chain employs TRBV10-3 and TRBJ2-7, with D uncertain. Germline V lookup: CDR1 ENHRY, CDR2 SYGVKD. V dropped 2 bases and J dropped 3 bases, with 8 bases sitting between them. The CDR3 extends over 13 amino acids. The CDR3 bases are TGTGCCATCAGTGAGGAAAGGGACTACGAGCAGTACGTC. Residues: CAISEERDYEQYV.

This clonotype was seen many times. The chain is built from TRBV20-1 and TRBJ2-1, with 8 bases lining up with TRBD2. The ends lost 5 bases at V and 6 bases at J; junction bases unmatched: 12. Germline assignment: CDR1 DFQATT and CDR2 SNEGSKA (reference sequence). The CDR3 contains 15 residues. CDR3 DNA: TGCAGTGCTCCCATCCGGGCGGGGGGATTCAATGAGCAGTTCTTC. Protein: CSAPIRAGGFNEQFF.

This clonotype has a handful of counts. This chain links TRBV15 with TRBJ2-1; no definite D call. CDR3 length: 13 amino acids. Trimming shortened V by 0 bases and J by 7 bases, and 7 bases separated the two germline ends. The V gene's germline CDR1 is LNHNV and CDR2 YYDKDF (reference sequence). The chain's CDR3 is CATSREAINEQFF. The CDR3 bases are TGTGCCACCAGCAGAGAGGCTATAAATGAGCAGTTCTTC.

This clonotype came up many times. This chain uses TRBV29-1 with TRBJ2-3; the D is unclear. This CDR3 is 11 amino acids long. Looked up from germline, CDR1 is SQVTM and CDR2 is ANQGSEA. Trimming stripped 5 bases from V and 4 bases from J, with 7 bases between. For the CDR3, the DNA is TGCAGCGTTAAAACCCCAGATACGCAGTATTTT. Its protein is CSVKTPDTQYF.

This clonotype was counted at least ten times. The chain couples TRBV20-1 to TRBJ2-3; TRBD2 agrees at 9 bases. Germline CDR1 and CDR2: DFQATT and SNEGSKA (reference sequence). V shed 5 bases, J shed 4 bases, and the junction held 10 bases outside the gene matches. The CDR3 has 15 amino acids. CDR3 sequence reads: CSACRLAGPADTQYF. Written as DNA, the CDR3 is TGCAGTGCTTGTCGCCTAGCGGGACCCGCAGATACGCAGTATTTT.